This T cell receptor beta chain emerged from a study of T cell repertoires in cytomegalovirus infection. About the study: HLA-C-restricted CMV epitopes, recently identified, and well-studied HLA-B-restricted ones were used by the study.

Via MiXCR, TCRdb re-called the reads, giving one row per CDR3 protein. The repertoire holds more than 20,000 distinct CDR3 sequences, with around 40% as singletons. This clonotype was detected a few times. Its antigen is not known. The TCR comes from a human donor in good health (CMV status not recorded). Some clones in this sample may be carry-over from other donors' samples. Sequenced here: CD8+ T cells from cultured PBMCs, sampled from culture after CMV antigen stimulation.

The CDR3 reads CASSLAGGRTGELFF. In nucleotides, the CDR3 is TGTGCCAGCAGCTTAGCGGGGGGTCGGACCGGGGAGCTGTTTTTT. This chain connects TRBV7-2 to TRBJ2-2; D perhaps matches TRBD2 (6 bases). The CDR3 totals 15 residues. CDR1 is SGHTA and CDR2 is FQGNSA in the germline V gene. The V end was cut by 0 bases, the J end by 5 bases, with 10 bases between. Together with reference TRBV7-2 and TRBJ2-2, the CDR3 gives the full variable domain: GAGVSQSPSNKVTEKGKDVELRCDPISGHTALYWYRQSLGQGLEFLIYFQGNSAPDKSGLPSDRFSAERTGGSVSTLTIQRTQQEDSAVYLCASSLAGGRTGELFFGEGSRLTVL.